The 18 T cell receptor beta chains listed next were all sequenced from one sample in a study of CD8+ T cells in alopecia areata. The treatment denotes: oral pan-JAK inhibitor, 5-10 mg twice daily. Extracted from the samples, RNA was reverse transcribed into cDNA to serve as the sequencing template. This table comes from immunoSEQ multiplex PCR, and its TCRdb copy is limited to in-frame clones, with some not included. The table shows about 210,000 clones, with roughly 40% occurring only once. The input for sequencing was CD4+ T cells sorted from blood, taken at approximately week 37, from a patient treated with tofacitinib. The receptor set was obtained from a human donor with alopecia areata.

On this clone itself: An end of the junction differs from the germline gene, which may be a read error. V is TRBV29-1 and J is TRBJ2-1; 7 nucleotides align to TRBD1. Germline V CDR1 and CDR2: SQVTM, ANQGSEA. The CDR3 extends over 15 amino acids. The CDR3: CSVEDRALLGNEQFF. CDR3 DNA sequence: TGCAGCGTCGAAGACAGGGCTCTCCTGGGGAATGAGCAGTTCTTC.

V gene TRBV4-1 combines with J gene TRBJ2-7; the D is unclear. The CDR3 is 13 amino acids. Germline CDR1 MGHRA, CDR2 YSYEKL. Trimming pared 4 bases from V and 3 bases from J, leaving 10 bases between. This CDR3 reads CASSLSSGYEQYF. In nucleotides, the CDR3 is TGCGCCAGCAGCCTATCGTCTGGCTACGAGCAGTACTTC.

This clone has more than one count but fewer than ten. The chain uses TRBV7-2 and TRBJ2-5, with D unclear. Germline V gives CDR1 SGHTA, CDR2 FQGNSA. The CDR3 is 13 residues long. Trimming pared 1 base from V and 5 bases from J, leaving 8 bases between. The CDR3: CASSLGHRETQYF. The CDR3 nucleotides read TGTGCCAGCAGCTTAGGGCACCGCGAGACCCAGTACTTC. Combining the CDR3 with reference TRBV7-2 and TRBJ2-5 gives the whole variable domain GAGVSQSPSNKVTEKGKDVELRCDPISGHTALYWYRQSLGQGLEFLIYFQGNSAPDKSGLPSDRFSAERTGGSVSTLTIQRTQQEDSAVYLCASSLGHRETQYFGPGTRLLVL.

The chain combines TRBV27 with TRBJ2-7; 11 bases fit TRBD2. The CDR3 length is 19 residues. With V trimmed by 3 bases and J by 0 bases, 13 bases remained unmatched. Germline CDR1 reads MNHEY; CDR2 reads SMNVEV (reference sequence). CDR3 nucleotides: TGTGCCAGCAGTTTCATGGGGCTAGCGGGAGGACGGAGCTCCTACGAGCAGTACTTC. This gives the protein CASSFMGLAGGRSSYEQYF.

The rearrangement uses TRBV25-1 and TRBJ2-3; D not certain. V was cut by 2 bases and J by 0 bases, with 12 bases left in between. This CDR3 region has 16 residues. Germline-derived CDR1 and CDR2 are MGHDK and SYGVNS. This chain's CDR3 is CASSEPTLGSTDTQYF. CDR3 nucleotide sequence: TGTGCCAGCAGTGAACCCACACTGGGTAGCACAGATACGCAGTATTTT.

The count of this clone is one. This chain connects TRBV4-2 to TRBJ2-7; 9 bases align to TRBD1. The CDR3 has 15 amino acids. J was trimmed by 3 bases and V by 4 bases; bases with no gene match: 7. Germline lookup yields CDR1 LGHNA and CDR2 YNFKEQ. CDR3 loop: CASSLDRGENYEQYF. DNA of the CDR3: TGTGCCAGCAGCCTCGACAGGGGGGAAAACTACGAGCAGTACTTC.

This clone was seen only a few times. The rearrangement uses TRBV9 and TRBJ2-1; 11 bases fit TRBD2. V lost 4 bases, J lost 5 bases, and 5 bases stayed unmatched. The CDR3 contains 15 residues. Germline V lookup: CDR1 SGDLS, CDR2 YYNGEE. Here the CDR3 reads CASSLGTSGDNEQFF. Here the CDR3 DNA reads TGTGCCAGCAGCTTAGGGACTAGCGGTGACAATGAGCAGTTCTTC.

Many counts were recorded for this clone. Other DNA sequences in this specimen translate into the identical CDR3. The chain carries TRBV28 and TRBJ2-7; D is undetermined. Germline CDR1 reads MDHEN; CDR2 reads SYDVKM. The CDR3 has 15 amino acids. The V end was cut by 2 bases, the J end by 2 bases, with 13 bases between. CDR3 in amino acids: CASSLSPRAAYEQYF. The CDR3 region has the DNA TGTGCCAGCAGTTTAAGTCCTAGGGCAGCCTACGAGCAGTACTTC.

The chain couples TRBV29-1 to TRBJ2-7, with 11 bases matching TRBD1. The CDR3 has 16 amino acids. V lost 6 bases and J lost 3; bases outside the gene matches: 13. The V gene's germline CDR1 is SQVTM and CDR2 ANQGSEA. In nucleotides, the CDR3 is TGCAGCGTCGATCTTCCGGGGGACAGGGGGTTCTACGAGCAGTACTTC. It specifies CSVDLPGDRGFYEQYF.

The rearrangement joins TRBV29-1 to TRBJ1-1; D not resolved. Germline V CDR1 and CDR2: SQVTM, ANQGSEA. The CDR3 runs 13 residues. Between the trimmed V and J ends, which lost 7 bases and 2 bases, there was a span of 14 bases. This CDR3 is CSARRQPNTEAFF. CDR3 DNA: TGCAGCGCCCGCCGGCAGCCTAACACTGAAGCTTTCTTT.

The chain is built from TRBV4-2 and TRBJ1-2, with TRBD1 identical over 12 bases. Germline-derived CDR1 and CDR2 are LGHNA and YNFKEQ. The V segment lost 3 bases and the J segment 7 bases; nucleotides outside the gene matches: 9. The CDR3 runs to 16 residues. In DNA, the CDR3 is TGTGCCAGCAGCCAGGGAGGGACAGGGGGCGATGGTGGCTACACCTTC. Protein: CASSQGGTGGDGGYTF.

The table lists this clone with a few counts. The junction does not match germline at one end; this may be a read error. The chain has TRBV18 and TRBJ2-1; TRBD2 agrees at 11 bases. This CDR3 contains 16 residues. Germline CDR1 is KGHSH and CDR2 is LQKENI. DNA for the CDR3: TGTGCCAGCTCGCCACGACTAGCGGGGTCGGTCAATGAGCAGTTCTTC. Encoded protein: CASSPRLAGSVNEQFF. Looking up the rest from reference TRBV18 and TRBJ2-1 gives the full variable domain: NAGVMQNPRHLVRRRGQEARLRCSPMKGHSHVYWYRQLPEEGLKFMVYLQKENIIDESGMPKERFSAEFPKEGPSILRIQQVVRGDSAAYFCASSPRLAGSVNEQFFGPGTRLTVL.

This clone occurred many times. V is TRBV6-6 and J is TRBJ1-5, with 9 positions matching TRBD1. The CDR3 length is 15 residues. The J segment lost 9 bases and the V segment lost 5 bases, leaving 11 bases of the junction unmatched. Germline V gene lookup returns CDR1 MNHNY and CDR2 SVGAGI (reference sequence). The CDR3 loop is CASSPGQGPDRPQHF. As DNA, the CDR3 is TGTGCCAGCAGTCCAGGACAGGGGCCCGATCGGCCCCAGCATTTT.

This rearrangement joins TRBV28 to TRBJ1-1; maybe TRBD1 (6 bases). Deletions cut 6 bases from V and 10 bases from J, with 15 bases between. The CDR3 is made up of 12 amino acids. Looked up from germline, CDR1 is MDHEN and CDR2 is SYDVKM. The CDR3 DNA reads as TGTGCCAGCAGCCACAGGGCAGTGGGAGCTTTCTTT. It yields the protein CASSHRAVGAFF.

CDR3 bases: TGCGCCAGCAGCAGCACTAGCGGGTACACTTACGAGCAGTACTTC. Translated: CASSSTSGYTYEQYF. This rearrangement joins TRBV4-1 to TRBJ2-7, with 9 bases identical to TRBD2. The CDR3 covers 15 residues. Losses at the gene ends were 5 bases for V and 4 bases for J; bases not matched to a gene: 9. Germline CDR1 MGHRA, CDR2 YSYEKL.

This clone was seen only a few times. The CDR3 bases are TGCAGCGTTGACCTCGTTTCGACTGAAGCTTTCTTT. Translating gives CSVDLVSTEAFF. The rearrangement uses TRBV29-1 and TRBJ1-1; D ambiguous. V gave up 3 bases and J gave up 5 bases, with 10 bases separating them. There are 12 residues in the CDR3. Looked up from germline, CDR1 is SQVTM and CDR2 is ANQGSEA.

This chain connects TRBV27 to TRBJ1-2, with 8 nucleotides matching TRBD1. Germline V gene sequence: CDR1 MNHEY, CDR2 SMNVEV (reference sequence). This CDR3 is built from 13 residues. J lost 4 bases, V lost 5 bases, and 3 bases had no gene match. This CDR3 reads CASSPDRAYGYTF. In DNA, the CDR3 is TGTGCCAGCAGTCCGGACAGGGCCTATGGCTACACCTTC.

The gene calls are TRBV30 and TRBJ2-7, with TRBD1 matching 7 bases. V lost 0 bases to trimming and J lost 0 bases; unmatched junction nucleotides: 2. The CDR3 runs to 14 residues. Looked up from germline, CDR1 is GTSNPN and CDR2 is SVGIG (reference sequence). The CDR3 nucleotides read TGTGCCTGGAGTGTATGGGACAGCTCCTACGAGCAGTACTTC. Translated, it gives CAWSVWDSSYEQYF.